The 27 T cell receptor delta chains reported below all come from one sample, sequenced in a study of gamma-delta T cells after stem cell transplantation. TCRdb applied CATT to the RT-PCR reads for clone calling. The sample consists of some 12,000 delta-chain clones, over 1% of them appearing once. The sample taken for sequencing was gamma-delta T cells. The origin of the receptors is a human donor. It is not recorded whose cells these are; they may come from a transplant donor.

The CDR3 reads CACDTVGGGYAESSWDTRQMFF. Written as DNA, the CDR3 is TGTGCCTGTGACACCGTTGGTGGGGGATACGCGGAAAGCTCCTGGGACACCCGACAGATGTTTTTC. The rearrangement uses TRDV2 and TRDJ3, with 11 bases fitting TRDD3. The CDR3 loop spans 22 amino acids. Germline trimming cut 0 bases from V and 0 bases from J; bases unmatched to any gene: 12. Per germline, CDR1 GEAIGNYY and CDR2 EKD.

This clone was counted only a few times. TCRdb pairs this DNA with a much larger clone's protein that differs at residue 4, likely a read error; the protein shown was translated from the DNA. The chain links TRDV2 to TRDJ1; 7 nucleotides agree with TRDD3. The CDR3 sequence is 15 residues long. In germline, CDR1 is GEAIGNYY, CDR2 EKD. The CDR3 is CACGTLGISPDKLIF. DNA of the CDR3: TGTGCCTGTGGCACCCTGGGGATATCCCCCGATAAACTCATCTTT.

At least ten counts were recorded for this clone. The chain combines TRDV2 with TRDJ1, with 8 bases aligning to TRDD3. Germline values: CDR1 GEAIGNYY, CDR2 EKD. J lost 0 bases, V lost 3 bases, and 5 bases had no gene match. The CDR3 totals 15 residues. CDR3 region: CACDVLGADTDKLIF. CDR3 DNA: TGTGCCTGTGACGTACTGGGGGCCGACACCGATAAACTCATCTTT.

Details on this clone: TCRdb's protein for this DNA is that of a much larger clone and differs from the translation at residue 8, likely a read error; the protein shown is the DNA translation. The chain combines TRDV2 with TRDJ1, with 7 bases that match TRDD3. Germline V lookup: CDR1 GEAIGNYY, CDR2 EKD. This CDR3 has 20 amino acids. Trimming at V came to 3 bases and at J to 0 bases, leaving 21 bases not matched to a gene. The CDR3 region has the DNA TGTGCCTGTGACTCCGTACTGAGGGATACAAGTAGCCGAGACACCGATAAACTCATCTTT. Translating it yields CACDSVLRDTSSRDTDKLIF.

Note on this clone: A far larger clone is off by one base, so a read error is likely. The chain carries TRDV2 and TRDJ1; no clear D gene. The CDR3 extends over 16 amino acids. The germline CDR1 and CDR2 sequences are GEAIGNYY and EKD. CDR3 region: CARDPVSGAYTDKLIF. The CDR3, as DNA: TGTGCCCGTGACCCCGTGAGTGGCGCGTACACCGATAAACTCATCTTT.

As concerns this clone: A far larger clone is a single base away, which makes a read error likely. Other DNA sequences in this specimen translate into the identical CDR3. The V and J genes are TRDV2 and TRDJ3, with 11 bases that match TRDD3. The CDR3 totals 21 residues. Germline V gene sequence: CDR1 GEAIGNYY, CDR2 EKD. CDR3: CACDTGGTGGYISWDTRQMFF. CDR3 sequence (DNA): TGCGCCTGTGACACCGGGGGTACTGGGGGATATATCTCCTGGGACACCCGACAGATGTTTTTC.

Notes on this clone: A read error likely explains why the TCRdb protein, taken from a much larger clone, differs from this DNA's translation at residue 4; the protein shown is translated from the DNA. The chain is built from TRDV2 and TRDJ2; a weak D match, TRDD3 (6 bases). The V gene's germline CDR1 is GEAIGNYY and CDR2 EKD. This CDR3 has 18 amino acids. V was cut by 4 bases and J by 4 bases, with 24 bases left in between. The CDR3 is CACESITGTSPSTAQLFF. CDR3 nucleotide sequence: TGTGCCTGTGAAAGTATTACTGGGACTTCCCCATCGACAGCACAACTCTTCTTT.

The table lists this clone with a few counts. Since a far larger clone is one base different, this is likely a read error. Other DNA sequences in the same sample also yield this CDR3. Here the CDR3 DNA reads TGTGCCTGTGACACGGTGGGAGGGAAGAGCCACACCGATAAACTCATCTTT. As protein: CACDTVGGKSHTDKLIF. V usage is TRDV2 and J usage is TRDJ1; D call uncertain. The CDR3 contains 17 residues. The V end lost 1 base, the J end lost 0 bases, and 17 bases lay between the germline ends. Germline values: CDR1 GEAIGNYY, CDR2 EKD.

A few counts support this clone. TCRdb lists the protein of a much larger clone for this DNA, which differs at residue 15, so this is likely a read error; the protein given here is translated from the DNA itself. The rearrangement uses TRDV2 and TRDJ1; 7 positions agree with TRDD3. The CDR3 sequence is 17 residues long. CDR1 is GEAIGNYY, CDR2 EKD, per germline. CDR3 loop: CACDTVLGATYTDKPIF. The CDR3 DNA reads as TGTGCCTGTGACACCGTCCTGGGGGCTACCTACACCGATAAACCCATCTTT.

For this clone: This DNA translates differently at residue 11 from the TCRdb protein, which is that of a much larger clone; a read error is likely, and the protein shown is the DNA's own translation. The rearrangement links TRDV2 to TRDJ1; D might be TRDD3 (5 bases). Trimming removed 0 bases at V and 1 base at J, with 17 bases between. Germline loops: CDR1 GEAIGNYY, CDR2 EKD. CDR3 size: 17 residues. CDR3 nucleotide sequence: TGTGCCTGTGACACCGTAGGGGGTCCCCCGTGCACCGATAAACTCATCTTT. Its protein product is CACDTVGGPPCTDKLIF.

Comment on this clone: This may arise from a read error, as a much more abundant clone is one base away. Different DNA sequences within this sample yield the same CDR3. The chain links TRDV2 to TRDJ1, with 7 positions matching TRDD3. The germline CDR1 and CDR2 sequences are GEAIGNYY and EKD. The length of the CDR3 is 15 residues. This CDR3 reads CACDPLGIGADKLIF. In nucleotides, the CDR3 is TGTGCCTGTGATCCACTGGGGATAGGGGCCGATAAGCTCATCTTT.

This clone was picked up many times. The rearrangement links TRDV2 to TRDJ1; TRDD3 matches 10 bases. J was trimmed by 2 bases and V by 3 bases; bases with no gene match: 11. The germline CDR1 and CDR2 sequences are GEAIGNYY and EKD. The CDR3 runs to 17 residues. The CDR3 region is CACDDLTGGWGTDKLIF. The CDR3 DNA follows: TGTGCCTGTGACGACCTTACTGGGGGATGGGGGACCGATAAACTCATCTTT.

As for this clone: A far bigger clonotype differs at one base, so this is likely a read error. V and J are TRDV3 and TRDJ1, with D possibly being TRDD3 (5 bases). Trimming left V 0 bases short and J 0 bases short, with 29 bases between. In germline, CDR1 is TVYSNPD, CDR2 GDNSRS (reference sequence). The CDR3 spans 20 residues. The CDR3 protein is CAFSLGEGPVPLLYTDKLIF. As DNA, the CDR3 is TGTGCCTTTAGTTTAGGGGAGGGCCCCGTCCCCCTCCTGTACACCGATAAACTCATCTTT.

As for this clone: TCRdb pairs this DNA with a much larger clone's protein that differs at residue 11, likely a read error; the protein shown was translated from the DNA. CDR3 in DNA: TGTGCCTGTGAGTTCCTAGCTGGGGGCTCCCACACCGATAAACTCATCTTT. It codes for CACEFLAGGSHTDKLIF. The chain joins TRDV2 to TRDJ1; a possible D gene is TRDD3 (7 bases). V was shortened by 4 bases and J by 0 bases, with 20 bases between the two germline ends. Germline CDR1 GEAIGNYY, CDR2 EKD. This CDR3 contains 17 residues.

This clone rates as medium-sized. The CDR3 nucleotides are TGTGCCTGTGACACCTGGGGAACGACCGATAAACTCATCTTT. This encodes CACDTWGTTDKLIF. V gene TRDV2 combines with J gene TRDJ1; maybe TRDD3 (5 bases). Germline V gene data show CDR1 as GEAIGNYY and CDR2 as EKD. The ends were cut back, 0 bases at V and 2 bases at J, with 9 bases in the middle. CDR3 length: 14 residues.

The sample holds a few counts of this clone. The TCRdb record carries a much larger clone's protein, which differs from this DNA's translation at residue 3; a read error is the likely cause, and the protein listed here is the DNA translation. This chain links TRDV2 with TRDJ1, with no clear D. Germline loops: CDR1 GEAIGNYY, CDR2 EKD. Trimming shortened V by 7 bases and J by 0 bases, and 20 bases separated the two germline ends. The CDR3 runs 16 residues. CDR3 amino acids: CAWDPVSGAYTDKLIF. Written as DNA, the CDR3 is TGTGCCTGGGACCCCGTGAGTGGCGCGTACACCGATAAACTCATCTTT.

This clone was picked up many times. The same CDR3 can be traced to other DNA sequences in this sample. The gene calls are TRDV2 and TRDJ1; 11 nucleotides match TRDD3. Germline assignment: CDR1 GEAIGNYY and CDR2 EKD. The length of the CDR3 is 15 residues. With 2 bases clipped from V and 4 bases from J, the junction kept 5 bases outside the gene matches. The CDR3 DNA follows: TGTGCCTGTGACATACTGGGGGATAACGGCGATAAACTCATCTTT. It specifies CACDILGDNGDKLIF.

This clone was observed a handful of times. The TCRdb protein comes from a much larger clone and disagrees with this DNA's translation at residue 4, likely due to a read error; the protein given here is derived from the DNA. The gene calls are TRDV2 and TRDJ1, with 7 nucleotides matching TRDD3. The CDR3 extends over 15 amino acids. CDR1 and CDR2 from the germline V gene are GEAIGNYY and EKD. V was clipped by 7 bases and J by 4 bases; unmatched bases: 14. This CDR3 reads CACPLLGSLSDKLIF. CDR3 DNA: TGTGCCTGCCCTCTACTGGGGTCCTTAAGCGATAAACTCATCTTT.

The table lists this clone with a few counts. The V gene is TRDV2, the J gene TRDJ1; 13 bases align to TRDD3. Trimming at V came to 0 bases and at J to 0 bases, leaving 12 bases not matched to a gene. Germline V gene data show CDR1 as GEAIGNYY and CDR2 as EKD. This CDR3 is 20 amino acids long. The CDR3 DNA sequence: TGTGCCTGTGACACCGTACTGGGGGATACGAAGACATACCACACCGATAAACTCATCTTT. This gives the protein CACDTVLGDTKTYHTDKLIF.

The rearrangement links TRDV2 to TRDJ1, with 8 bases that match TRDD3. J lost 4 bases, V lost 0 bases, and 12 bases had no gene match. CDR3 length: 17 residues. Germline CDR1 GEAIGNYY, CDR2 EKD. CDR3 residues: CACDTVEREGYVDKLIF. The CDR3 DNA sequence: TGTGCCTGTGACACCGTAGAACGGGAGGGATACGTCGATAAACTCATCTTT.

This clone was picked up many times. It is likely a read error: a sequence one base away is far more abundant. This rearrangement joins TRDV2 to TRDJ1; TRDD3 agrees at 11 bases. This CDR3 is 18 amino acids long. V lost 0 bases, J lost 4 bases, and 12 bases stayed unmatched. Germline loops: CDR1 GEAIGNYY, CDR2 EKD. CDR3 in DNA: TGTGCCTGTGACACCCTCCTTGGGGGATACGCGGCCATCGATAAACTCATCTTT. It is translated as CACDTLLGGYAAIDKLIF.

In its sample, this clone was seen many times. Other DNA variants within this sample encode the same CDR3. This sequence joins TRDV2 and TRDJ1; 11 bases match TRDD3. The CDR3 covers 18 residues. Germline V gives CDR1 GEAIGNYY, CDR2 EKD. Germline trimming cut 0 bases from V and 2 bases from J; bases unmatched to any gene: 10. CDR3 DNA: TGTGCCTGTGACACCGTCCTACTGGGGGATAAGGAGACCGATAAACTCATCTTT. Translation gives CACDTVLLGDKETDKLIF.

Of note for this clone: The protein that TCRdb holds for this DNA derives from a much larger clone and differs from the translated DNA at residue 4, which likely indicates a read error; the protein shown here is translated from the DNA. This rearrangement joins TRDV2 to TRDJ3; 7 positions agree with TRDD3. CDR1 is GEAIGNYY and CDR2 is EKD in the germline V gene. There are 22 residues in the CDR3. The CDR3, as DNA: TGTGCCTGTGTCACCGGTTTCGGTCTGGGGGGCGCAAGCTCCTGGGACACCCGACAGATGTTTTTC. Translated: CACVTGFGLGGASSWDTRQMFF.

There are many counts of this clone. V usage is TRDV2 and J usage is TRDJ3; TRDD3 is a possible D gene (6 bases). The germline CDR1 and CDR2 sequences are GEAIGNYY and EKD. This CDR3 is 21 amino acids long. Trimming shortened V by 0 bases and J by 0 bases, and 20 bases separated the two germline ends. CDR3 sequence reads: CACDTVRDKTQSSWDTRQMFF. CDR3 DNA sequence: TGTGCCTGTGACACCGTGAGGGATAAGACTCAAAGCTCCTGGGACACCCGACAGATGTTTTTC.

Of note for this clone: One base away lies a much larger clone, so this may be a sequencing read error. The chain combines TRDV2 with TRDJ1; TRDD3 matches at 8 bases. The CDR3 is 14 amino acids. The germline gives CDR1 GEAIGNYY, CDR2 EKD. V lost 4 bases and J lost 4; bases outside the gene matches: 7. CDR3 nucleotides: TGTGCCTGTGATATAGCTGGGGGAGGCGATAAACTCATCTTT. Amino acids: CACDIAGGGDKLIF.

This clone was seen a few times. The translation of this DNA and the TCRdb protein of a much larger clone differ at residue 5, probably owing to a read error; the protein shown here is translated from the DNA. The chain has TRDV2 and TRDJ1, with a tentative D call TRDD3 (5 bases). The germline CDR1 and CDR2 sequences are GEAIGNYY and EKD. This CDR3 has 17 amino acids. Trimming cost V 3 bases and J 0 bases, with 19 bases left between them. DNA of the CDR3: TGTGCCTGTGACGCCCTGACTGGAACCAAGTACACCGATAAACTCATCTTT. Translated: CACDALTGTKYTDKLIF.

The table lists this clone with a few counts. TCRdb pairs this DNA with a much larger clone's protein that differs at residue 11, likely a read error; the protein shown was translated from the DNA. The chain employs TRDV2 and TRDJ1, with 8 bases identical to TRDD3. CDR3 length equals 19 residues. Losses at the gene ends were 2 bases for V and 1 base for J; bases not matched to a gene: 17. CDR1 GEAIGNYY and CDR2 EKD come from the germline V gene. CDR3 DNA: TGTGCCTGTGACAGCCCATGGCGGGATACGGGAGAGGGCACCGATAAACTCATCTTT. Translation: CACDSPWRDTGEGTDKLIF.